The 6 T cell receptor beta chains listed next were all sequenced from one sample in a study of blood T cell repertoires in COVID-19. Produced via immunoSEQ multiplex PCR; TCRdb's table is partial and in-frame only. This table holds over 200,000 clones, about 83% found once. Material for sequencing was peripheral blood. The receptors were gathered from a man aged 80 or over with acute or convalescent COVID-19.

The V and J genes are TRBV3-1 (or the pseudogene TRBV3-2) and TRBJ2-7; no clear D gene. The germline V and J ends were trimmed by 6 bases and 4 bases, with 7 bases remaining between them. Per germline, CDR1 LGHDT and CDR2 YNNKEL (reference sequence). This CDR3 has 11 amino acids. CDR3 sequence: CASRAQYEQYF. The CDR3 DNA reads TGTGCCAGCAGGGCCCAGTACGAGCAGTACTTC.

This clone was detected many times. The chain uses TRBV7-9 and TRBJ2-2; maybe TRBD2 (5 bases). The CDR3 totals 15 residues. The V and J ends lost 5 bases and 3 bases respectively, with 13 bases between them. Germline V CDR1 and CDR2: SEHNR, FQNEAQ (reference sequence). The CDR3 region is CASSPGFYYTGELFF. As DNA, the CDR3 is TGTGCCAGCAGCCCGGGGTTTTACTACACCGGGGAGCTGTTTTTT. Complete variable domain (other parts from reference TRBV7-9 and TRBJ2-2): DTGVSQNPRHKITKRGQNVTFRCDPISEHNRLYWYRQTLGQGPEFLTYFQNEAQLEKSRLLSDRFSAERPKGSFSTLEIQRTEQGDSAMYLCASSPGFYYTGELFFGEGSRLTVL.

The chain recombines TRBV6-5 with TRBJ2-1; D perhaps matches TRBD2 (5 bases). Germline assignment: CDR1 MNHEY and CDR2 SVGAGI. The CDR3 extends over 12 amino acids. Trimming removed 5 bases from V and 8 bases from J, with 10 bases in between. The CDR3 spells CASSPLADEQFF. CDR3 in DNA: TGTGCCAGCAGTCCCCTAGCCGATGAGCAGTTCTTC.

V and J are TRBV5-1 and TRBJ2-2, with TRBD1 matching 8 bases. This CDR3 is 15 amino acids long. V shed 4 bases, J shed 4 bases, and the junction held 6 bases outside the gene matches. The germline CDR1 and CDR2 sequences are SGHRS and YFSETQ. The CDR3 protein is CASSQGQAGTGELFF. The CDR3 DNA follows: TGCGCCAGCAGCCAGGGACAGGCAGGCACCGGGGAGCTGTTTTTT.

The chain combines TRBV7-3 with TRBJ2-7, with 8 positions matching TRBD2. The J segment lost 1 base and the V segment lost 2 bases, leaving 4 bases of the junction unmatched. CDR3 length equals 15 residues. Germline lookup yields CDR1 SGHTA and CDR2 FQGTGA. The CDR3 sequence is CASSLDSGTSYEQYF. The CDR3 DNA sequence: TGTGCCAGCAGCTTAGATAGCGGGACTTCCTACGAGCAGTACTTC. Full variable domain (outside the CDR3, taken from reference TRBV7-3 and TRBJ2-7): GAGVSQTPSNKVTEKGKYVELRCDPISGHTALYWYRQSLGQGPEFLIYFQGTGAADDSGLPNDRFFAVRPEGSVSTLKIQRTERGDSAVYLCASSLDSGTSYEQYFGPGTRLTVT.

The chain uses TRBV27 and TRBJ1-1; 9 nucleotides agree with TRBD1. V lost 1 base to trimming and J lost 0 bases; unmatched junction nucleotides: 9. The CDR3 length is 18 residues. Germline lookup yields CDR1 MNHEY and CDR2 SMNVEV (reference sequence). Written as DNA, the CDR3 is TGTGCCAGCAGTTTATTCGTTAACAGGGGGCAGATGAACACTGAAGCTTTCTTT. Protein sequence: CASSLFVNRGQMNTEAFF.